This record concerns one TCR beta chain sequence. Its antigen is as yet unknown. Trimming removed 4 bases from V and 5 bases from J, with 13 bases in between. This CDR3 has 14 amino acids. Germline CDR1 is SGHRS and CDR2 is YFSETQ. This entry is derived from a study of cytomegalovirus exposure and HLA in healthy donors. Study-wide findings and caveats: Cytomegalovirus association was assigned to about 150 TCR beta chains. Later analysis suggested links between common viral pathogens and several top significant clusters. Judged likely to be a sequencing artifact was a cluster of highly shared sequence variants. The authors excluded some V segments, including TRBV6-2 and TRBV6-3, as indistinguishable.

With 60 Vbeta and 13 Jbeta primers, the PCR was carried out. Clones were sequenced by immunoSEQ multiplex PCR, and TCRdb holds only the in-frame ones, with some missing. The sample shows about 160,000 clones, 70% to 80% of them seen only once. The sequencing input was PBMCs. The sequence was obtained from a man in his thirties or forties in good health and CMV-seropositive. The chain has TRBV5-1 and TRBJ1-5; no reliable D call. The CDR3 sequence is CASSPQEGDQPQHF. In DNA, the CDR3 is TGCGCCAGCAGCCCCCAGGAGGGCGATCAGCCCCAGCATTTT. The full variable domain, rest sourced from reference TRBV5-1 and TRBJ1-5, is KAGVTQTPRYLIKTRGQQVTLSCSPISGHRSVSWYQQTPGQGLQFLFEYFSETQRNKGNFPGRFSGRQFSNSRSEMNVSTLELGDSALYLCASSPQEGDQPQHFGDGTRLSIL.